Listed below are T cell receptor beta chains from one sample, sequenced in a study of CD8 T cells in ankylosing spondylitis. Each CDR3 protein gets one entry after TCRdb re-called the 5' RACE reads with MiXCR. Among roughly 490,000 distinct CDR3 sequences listed, about 5.4% were seen once. Material: blood, either unsorted or a sorted T cell fraction (not recorded which). Every receptor here comes from a male donor with ankylosing spondylitis. Both conserved end residues are part of each CDR3. D genes are given only for firm matches. The size entry gives how often the clone was seen (once, few, many) or a class if it is expanded.

v_gene	abundance	len	d_gene	j_gene	CDR3aa	CDR3nt
TRBV27	few	15	-	TRBJ1-2	CASSFGAGTSYGYTF	TGTGCCAGCAGTTTCGGGGCGGGGACTTCCTATGGCTACACCTTC
TRBV7-9	many	15	-	TRBJ1-3	CASSLGSGTGNTIYF	TGTGCCAGCAGCTTAGGTTCGGGGACAGGAAACACCATATATTTT
TRBV2	few	13	-	TRBJ2-1	CASSASFRNEQFF	TGTGCCAGCAGTGCCTCCTTCAGGAATGAGCAGTTCTTC
TRBV29-1	many	12	TRBD1	TRBJ1-2	CSADGQGYGYTF	TGCAGCGCCGACGGACAGGGCTATGGCTACACCTTC
TRBV29-1	many	14	-	TRBJ2-3	CSVERDGAGDTQYF	TGCAGCGTTGAAAGGGACGGAGCGGGAGATACGCAGTATTTT
TRBV9	few	15	-	TRBJ2-7	CASSPSVRGVDEQYF	TGTGCCAGCAGCCCTTCCGTGAGGGGGGTCGACGAGCAGTACTTC
TRBV4-2	many	18	TRBD2	TRBJ2-1	CASSRSILGLAGGNEQFF	TGTGCCAGCAGCCGCAGTATACTGGGACTAGCGGGGGGCAATGAGCAGTTCTTC
TRBV20-1	many	14	TRBD1	TRBJ2-1	CSARERYRGNEQFF	TGCAGTGCTAGAGAAAGGTACAGGGGGAATGAGCAGTTCTTC
TRBV20-1	many	15	TRBD1	TRBJ1-5	CSASIGTGNNQPQHF	TGCAGTGCTAGTATCGGGACAGGCAACAATCAGCCCCAGCATTTT
TRBV11-2	many	15	-	TRBJ1-1	CASSLGRRENTEAFF	TGTGCCAGCAGCTTAGGTAGGAGAGAGAACACTGAAGCTTTCTTT
TRBV5-1	many	15	TRBD2	TRBJ2-1	CASSLWTSGGGEQFF	TGCGCCAGCAGCTTGTGGACTAGCGGGGGGGGTGAGCAGTTCTTC